The entry below describes one TCR beta chain. Those who participated ranged in age from 18 to 89 years and resided in 20 to 25 US areas. Cohort placement rested on clinical history that participants reported themselves. Cohort 3 recovered donors had two negative PCRs, clearance, or symptom resolution. These data are taken from a study of blood T cell repertoires in COVID-19. Germline V lookup: CDR1 SEHNR, CDR2 FQNEAQ (reference sequence). This CDR3 spans 14 amino acids. Trimming cost V 3 bases and J 11 bases, with 19 bases left between them. As processed by the authors: Cell counts per sample came from amplifying reference gene primers. Generated by immunoSEQ multiplex PCR, the TCRdb table keeps only in-frame clones and is missing some. For V, J and clone size, that table is used; D and trimming come from the DNA. The data contain 450,000 to 500,000 clones, approximately 86% of them seen just once; the ten biggest clones take up 0.7%.

This sequence originates from a woman between 18 and 29 years old who had recovered from COVID-19. This chain uses TRBV7-9 with TRBJ1-1; D is undetermined. The sample consisted of PBMCs or T cells enriched from blood (not recorded which). The CDR3 DNA sequence: TGTGCCAGCAGCTTTCAGGAGGGAGCGTCGACGGCTTTCTTT. Translated, it gives CASSFQEGASTAFF.